This TCR beta chain was retrieved from a study of T cells in Graves' hyperthyroidism and ophthalmopathy. Amplification of TCR beta CDR3 regions was performed using RNA transcripts as template. First-round RT-PCR targeting the TCR CDR3 was performed with the HTBI primer set. TCRdb itself ran the multiplex PCR reads through MiXCR, one entry per CDR3 protein. The data show around 190,000 distinct CDR3 sequences, with approximately 17% seen just once and around 27% held by the top ten. This clonotype came up many times. Since a much larger clone is just one base distant, this may be a read error. This CDR3 has 12 residues. Trimming took off 0 bases at V and 6 bases at J, with 4 bases between the two ends. The germline CDR1 and CDR2 sequences are SGHDT and YYEEEE.

This clonotype was sampled from a woman aged 45-60 years with Graves' hyperthyroidism. Specimen: blood. The chain carries TRBV5-6 and TRBJ1-5; D gene uncertain. CDR3 sequence: CASSLGSQPQHF. The CDR3 DNA is TGTGCCAGCAGCTTGGGGAGTCAGCCCCAGCATTTT.